The 8 T cell receptor beta chains reported below all come from one sample, sequenced in a study of blood T cells in healthy people across ages (dated by TCRdb to 2015 to 2017). The library was built by means of 5' RACE. The sequencing machine was an Illumina HiSeq 2500. A second PCR of roughly 6 to 11 cycles was run with a J-beta primer mix and a sample-barcoded 5' primer. Clones were called with MiXCR by TCRdb after fastp trimmed the public reads at Q25, and only in-frame beta chains were retained. Every distinct CDR3 protein forms one entry, paired with its most common genes and DNA. The sample yields about 770,000 distinct CDR3 sequences; under 55% were counted once. In total, the top ten clones hold about 21% of the sample. What was sequenced was blood. These receptors came from a man in his fifties or sixties in good health.

This clonotype was found a few times. This chain joins TRBV12-3 or TRBV12-4 and TRBJ2-7; 7 nucleotides align to TRBD2. The V and J ends lost 5 bases and 6 bases, in that order; junction bases with no gene match: 10. This CDR3 comprises 14 residues. CDR3: CASSRGGIDREQYF. The DNA of the CDR3 is TGTGCCAGCAGTCGCGGGGGTATAGATCGCGAGCAGTACTTC.

This clonotype was observed a handful of times. The chain uses TRBV5-1 and TRBJ1-3; D is ambiguous. This CDR3 has 16 amino acids. Trimming left V 0 bases short and J 0 bases short, with 10 bases between. Germline V gene data show CDR1 as SGHRS and CDR2 as YFSETQ. The CDR3 protein is CASSLVSGFSGNTIYF. CDR3 nucleotides: TGCGCCAGCAGCTTGGTGTCGGGGTTCTCTGGAAACACCATATATTTT.

The CDR3 DNA reads TGTGCCAGCAGAATGACAGGGCACCATGAGCAGTTCTTC. This gives the protein CASRMTGHHEQFF. The rearrangement links TRBV6-6 to TRBJ2-1; 7 nucleotides agree with TRBD1. The germline V gene encodes CDR1 MNHNY and CDR2 SVGAGI (reference sequence). This CDR3 spans 13 amino acids. After removal of 6 bases from V and 8 bases from J, the junction contained 7 bases not matched to a gene.

This clonotype was seen a few times. The rearrangement uses TRBV7-2 and TRBJ2-7; tentatively, D is TRBD1 (6 bases). Trimming removed 3 bases from V and 8 bases from J, with 20 bases in between. The CDR3 length is 15 residues. CDR1 and CDR2 from the germline V gene are SGHTA and FQGNSA. The CDR3 DNA follows: TGTGCCAGCAGCTTTTGGGGGCAGGGGCTACGAAAGCAGTACTTC. The encoded protein is CASSFWGQGLRKQYF.

The chain couples TRBV6-5 to TRBJ1-2, with a weak D call TRBD1 (6 bases). The germline gives CDR1 MNHEY, CDR2 SVGAGI. Trimming shortened V by 7 bases and J by 4 bases, and 10 bases separated the two germline ends. The CDR3 spans 12 residues. The CDR3 DNA reads TGTGCCAGCACGGGGGCCACCTATGGCTACACCTTC. Translation gives CASTGATYGYTF.

This clonotype was detected only once. The V gene is TRBV6-2 or TRBV6-3, the J gene TRBJ2-5, with 12 bases matching TRBD2. Germline CDR1 MNHEY, CDR2 SVGEGT. The J segment lost 11 bases and the V segment lost 2 bases, leaving 9 bases of the junction unmatched. The CDR3 totals 15 residues. The CDR3 coding sequence is TGTGCCAGCAGTTACAGACTAGCGGGGGTAGGTGAGCAGTACTTC. As protein: CASSYRLAGVGEQYF.

This clonotype came up a few times. The V gene is TRBV4-3, the J gene TRBJ2-7, with 7 positions matching TRBD2. The CDR3 has 14 residues. Looked up from germline, CDR1 is LGHNA and CDR2 is YSLEER. The V gene end was trimmed by 4 bases and the J gene end by 3 bases; junction bases not matched to a gene: 6. This chain's CDR3 is CASSPDERGYEQYF. The DNA of the CDR3 is TGCGCCAGCAGCCCGGATGAGCGGGGCTACGAGCAGTACTTC.

The chain combines TRBV20-1 with TRBJ1-2, with D possibly matching TRBD1 (6 bases). Trimming took 4 bases from V and 2 from J, leaving 17 bases between them. Germline V CDR1 and CDR2: DFQATT, SNEGSKA (reference sequence). CDR3 length: 15 amino acids. The CDR3 spells CSANPGATQNYGYTF. The CDR3 DNA follows: TGCAGTGCTAATCCGGGGGCGACCCAAAACTATGGCTACACCTTC.